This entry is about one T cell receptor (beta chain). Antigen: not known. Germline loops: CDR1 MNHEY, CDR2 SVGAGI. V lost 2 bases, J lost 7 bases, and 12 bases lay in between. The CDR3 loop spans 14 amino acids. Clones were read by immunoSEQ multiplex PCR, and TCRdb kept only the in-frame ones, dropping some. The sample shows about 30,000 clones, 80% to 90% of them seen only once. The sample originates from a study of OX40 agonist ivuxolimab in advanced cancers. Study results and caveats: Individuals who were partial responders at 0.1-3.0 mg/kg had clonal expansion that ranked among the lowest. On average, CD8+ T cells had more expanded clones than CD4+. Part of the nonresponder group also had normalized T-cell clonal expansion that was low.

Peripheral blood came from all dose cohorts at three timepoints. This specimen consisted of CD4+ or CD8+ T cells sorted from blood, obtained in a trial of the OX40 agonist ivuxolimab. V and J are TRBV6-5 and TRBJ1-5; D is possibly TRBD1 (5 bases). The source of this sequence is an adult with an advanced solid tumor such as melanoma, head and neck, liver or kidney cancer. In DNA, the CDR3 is TGTGCCAGCAGTTACAGCGACAGAAGGCAGCCCCAGCATTTT. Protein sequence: CASSYSDRRQPQHF.